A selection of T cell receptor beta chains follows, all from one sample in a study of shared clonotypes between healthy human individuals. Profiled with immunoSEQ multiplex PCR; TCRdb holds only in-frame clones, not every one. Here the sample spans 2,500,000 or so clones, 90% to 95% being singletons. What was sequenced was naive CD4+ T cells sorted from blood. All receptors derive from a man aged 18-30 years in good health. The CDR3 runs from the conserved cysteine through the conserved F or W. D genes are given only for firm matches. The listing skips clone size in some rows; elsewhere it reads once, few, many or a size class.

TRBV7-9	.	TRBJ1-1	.	CASSPQGLNTEAFF	TGTGCCAGCAGCCCACAGGGTTTGAACACTGAAGCTTTCTTT
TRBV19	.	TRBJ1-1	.	CASSLVTGNTEAFF	TGTGCCAGTAGTTTAGTGACAGGGAACACTGAAGCTTTCTTT
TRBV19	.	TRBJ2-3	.	CASSTSGTPSTDTQYF	TGTGCCAGTAGTACCTCCGGGACACCCAGCACAGATACGCAGTATTTT
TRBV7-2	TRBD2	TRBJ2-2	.	CASSPGTNVGELFF	TGTGCCAGCAGCCCCGGGACTAATGTCGGGGAGCTGTTTTTT
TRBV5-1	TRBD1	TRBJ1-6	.	CASSLGQGNYNSPLHF	TGCGCCAGCAGCTTGGGACAGGGAAACTATAATTCACCCCTCCACTTT
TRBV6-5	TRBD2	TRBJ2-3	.	CASRLAGTTDTQYF	TGTGCCAGCAGACTAGCGGGGACCACAGATACGCAGTATTTT
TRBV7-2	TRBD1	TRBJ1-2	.	CASSLGGQGYYGYTF	TGTGCCAGCAGCTTAGGGGGACAGGGGTACTATGGCTACACCTTC
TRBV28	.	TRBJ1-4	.	CASSASPSEKLFF	TGTGCCAGCAGTGCGTCCCCCAGTGAAAAACTGTTTTTT
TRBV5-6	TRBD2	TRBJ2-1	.	CASSFLTSDYNEQFF	TGTGCCAGCAGCTTCCTGACTAGCGATTACAATGAGCAGTTCTTC
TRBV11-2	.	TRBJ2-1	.	CASSSTLRSYNEQFF	TGTGCCAGCAGCTCCACCCTACGCTCCTACAATGAGCAGTTCTTC
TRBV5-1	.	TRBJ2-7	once	CASSHRVNSYEQYF	TGCGCCAGCAGCCACAGGGTTAACTCCTACGAGCAGTACTTC
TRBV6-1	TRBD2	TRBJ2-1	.	CASSPTSGTYNEQFF	TGTGCCAGCAGTCCTACTAGCGGGACCTACAATGAGCAGTTCTTC
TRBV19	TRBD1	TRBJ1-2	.	CASTGGQGAGGYTF	TGTGCCAGTACCGGAGGACAGGGGGCCGGTGGCTACACCTTC
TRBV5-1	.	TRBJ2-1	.	CASSLDHYNEQFF	TGCGCCAGCAGCCTGGACCACTACAATGAGCAGTTCTTC
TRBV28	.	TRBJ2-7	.	CASSARYEQYF	TGTGCCAGCAGTGCACGTTACGAGCAGTACTTC
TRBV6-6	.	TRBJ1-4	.	CASSPGWGVDEKLFF	TGTGCCAGCAGCCCCGGGTGGGGTGTGGATGAAAAACTGTTTTTT
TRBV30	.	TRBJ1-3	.	CAWSVSLMLISGNTIYF	TGTGCCTGGAGTGTTTCCTTGATGCTGATCTCTGGAAACACCATATATTTT
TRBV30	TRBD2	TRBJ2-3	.	CAWRLAGSTDTQYF	TGTGCCTGGCGACTAGCGGGAAGCACAGATACGCAGTATTTT
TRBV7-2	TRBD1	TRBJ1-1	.	CASSLAWGGTGNTEAFF	TGTGCCAGCAGCTTAGCCTGGGGAGGGACAGGGAACACTGAAGCTTTCTTT
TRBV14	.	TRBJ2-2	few	CASSQVSPTGELFF	TGTGCCAGCAGCCAAGTAAGCCCCACCGGGGAGCTGTTTTTT
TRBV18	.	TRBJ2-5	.	CASTVEETQYF	TGTGCCAGCACGGTCGAAGAGACCCAGTACTTC
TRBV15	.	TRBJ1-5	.	CATSRGGNQPQHF	TGTGCCACCAGCAGAGGGGGCAATCAGCCCCAGCATTTT
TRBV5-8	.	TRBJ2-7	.	CASSRGRNYEQYF	TGTGCCAGCAGCCGCGGGCGGAACTACGAGCAGTACTTC
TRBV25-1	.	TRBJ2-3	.	CAIHTDTQYF	TGTGCCATCCACACAGATACGCAGTATTTT
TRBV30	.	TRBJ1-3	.	CAWSVRGTSGNTIYF	TGTGCCTGGAGTGTTCGGGGGACATCTGGAAACACCATATATTTT
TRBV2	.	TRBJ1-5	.	CASSEGRAVQPQHF	TGTGCCAGCAGTGAAGGCAGGGCGGTTCAGCCCCAGCATTTT
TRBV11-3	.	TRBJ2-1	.	CASSLGRGGYNEQFF	TGTGCCAGCAGCTTAGGTAGAGGGGGCTACAATGAGCAGTTCTTC
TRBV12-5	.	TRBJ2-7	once	CASGLVYEQYF	TGTGCTAGTGGTTTGGTGTACGAGCAGTACTTC
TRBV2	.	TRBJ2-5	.	CASTQDGQRETQYF	TGTGCCAGCACCCAGGACGGGCAACGAGAGACCCAGTACTTC
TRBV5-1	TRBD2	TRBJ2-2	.	CASRAGTSSTGELFF	TGCGCCAGCAGGGCAGGGACTAGCTCCACCGGGGAGCTGTTTTTT
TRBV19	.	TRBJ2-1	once	CASSIQDSNNEQFF	TGTGCCAGTAGTATTCAGGACAGTAACAATGAGCAGTTCTTC
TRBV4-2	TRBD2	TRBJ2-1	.	CASSQDWGGGNYNEQFF	TGTGCCAGCAGCCAAGATTGGGGCGGGGGGAACTACAATGAGCAGTTCTTC
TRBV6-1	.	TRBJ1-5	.	CASSEARRGGNQPQHF	TGTGCCAGCAGTGAAGCAAGAAGGGGGGGCAATCAGCCCCAGCATTTT
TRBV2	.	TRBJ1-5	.	CASSERDGSNQPQHF	TGTGCCAGCAGTGAAAGGGATGGGAGCAATCAGCCCCAGCATTTT
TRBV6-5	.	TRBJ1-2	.	CASSYRGGGYTF	TGTGCCAGCAGTTACCGGGGCGGTGGCTACACCTTC
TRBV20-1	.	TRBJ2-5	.	CSASTGETQYF	TGCAGTGCTTCGACAGGAGAGACCCAGTACTTC
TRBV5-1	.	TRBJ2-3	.	CASSPLGGAGDTQYF	TGCGCCAGCAGCCCTTTGGGGGGGGCCGGAGATACGCAGTATTTT
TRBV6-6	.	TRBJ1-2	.	CASSSGLYGYTF	TGTGCCAGCAGCTCGGGACTCTATGGCTACACCTTC
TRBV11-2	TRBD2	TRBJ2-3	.	CASSLGGTTRASTDTQYF	TGTGCCAGCAGCTTAGGAGGGACTACCCGGGCTAGCACAGATACGCAGTATTTT
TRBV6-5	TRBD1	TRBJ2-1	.	CASSFQGQGVQFF	TGTGCCAGCAGTTTCCAGGGGCAGGGGGTGCAGTTCTTC
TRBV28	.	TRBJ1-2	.	CASTPESGSGYTF	TGTGCCAGCACCCCTGAGTCGGGGAGTGGCTACACCTTC
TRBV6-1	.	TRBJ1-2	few	CASSERDGAYGYTF	TGTGCCAGCAGTGAAAGGGACGGAGCCTATGGCTACACCTTC
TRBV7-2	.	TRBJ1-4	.	CASSWTENEKLFF	TGTGCCAGCAGCTGGACAGAGAATGAAAAACTGTTTTTT
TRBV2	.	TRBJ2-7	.	CASSATYEQYF	TGTGCCAGCAGTGCAACCTACGAGCAGTACTTC
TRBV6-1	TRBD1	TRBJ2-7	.	CASSEFYGDSSYEQYF	TGTGCCAGCAGTGAATTTTATGGGGACAGCTCCTACGAGCAGTACTTC
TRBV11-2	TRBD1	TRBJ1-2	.	CASSYGQAGGYTF	TGTGCCAGCAGCTATGGACAGGCTGGCGGCTACACCTTC
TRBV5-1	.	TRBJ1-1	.	CASSKNQGNTEAFF	TGCGCCAGCAGTAAGAACCAGGGGAACACTGAAGCTTTCTTT
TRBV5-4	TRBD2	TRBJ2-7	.	CATNSGSSYEQYF	TGTGCCACCAATAGCGGGAGTTCCTACGAGCAGTACTTC
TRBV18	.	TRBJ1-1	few	CASSNAPNTEAFF	TGTGCCAGCTCAAACGCCCCCAACACTGAAGCTTTCTTT